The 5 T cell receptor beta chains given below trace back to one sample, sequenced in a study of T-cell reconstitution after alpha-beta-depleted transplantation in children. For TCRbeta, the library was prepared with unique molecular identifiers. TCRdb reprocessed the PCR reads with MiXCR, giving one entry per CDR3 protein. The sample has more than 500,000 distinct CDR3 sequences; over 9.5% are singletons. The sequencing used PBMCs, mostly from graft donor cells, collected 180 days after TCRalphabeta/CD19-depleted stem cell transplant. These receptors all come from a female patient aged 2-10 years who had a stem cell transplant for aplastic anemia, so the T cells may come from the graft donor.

As DNA, the CDR3 is TGCAGTGCTAGAATGGTATACAATGAGCAGTTCTTC. Translated, it gives CSARMVYNEQFF. The rearrangement links TRBV20-1 to TRBJ2-1; D is undetermined. V lost 2 bases, J lost 4 bases, and 6 bases lay in between. CDR3 length: 12 residues. Germline V gives CDR1 DFQATT, CDR2 SNEGSKA (reference sequence).

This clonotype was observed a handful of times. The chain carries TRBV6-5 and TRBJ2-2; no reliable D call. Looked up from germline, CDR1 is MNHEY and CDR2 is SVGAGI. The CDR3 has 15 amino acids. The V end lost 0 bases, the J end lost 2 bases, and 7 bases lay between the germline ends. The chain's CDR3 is CASSYSVLNTGELFF. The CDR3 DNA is TGTGCCAGCAGTTACTCGGTACTTAACACCGGGGAGCTGTTTTTT.

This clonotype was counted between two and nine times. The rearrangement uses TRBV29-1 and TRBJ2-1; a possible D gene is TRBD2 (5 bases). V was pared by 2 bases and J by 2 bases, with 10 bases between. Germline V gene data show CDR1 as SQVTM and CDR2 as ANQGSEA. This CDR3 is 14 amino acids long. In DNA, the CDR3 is TGCAGCGTTGAAACGGGGATGGCCTACAATGAGCAGTTCTTC. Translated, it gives CSVETGMAYNEQFF.

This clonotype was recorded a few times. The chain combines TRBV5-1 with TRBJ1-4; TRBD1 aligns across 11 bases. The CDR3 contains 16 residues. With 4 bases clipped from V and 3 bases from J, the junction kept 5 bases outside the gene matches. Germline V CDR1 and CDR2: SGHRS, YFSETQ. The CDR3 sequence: CASSLDRGPSNEKLFF. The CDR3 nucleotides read TGCGCCAGCAGCCTGGACAGGGGGCCGTCTAATGAAAAACTGTTTTTT.

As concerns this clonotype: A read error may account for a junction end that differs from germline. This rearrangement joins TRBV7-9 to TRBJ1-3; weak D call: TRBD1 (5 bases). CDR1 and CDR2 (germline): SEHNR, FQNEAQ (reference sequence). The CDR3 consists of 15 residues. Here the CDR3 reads CASKTGASSVNTIYF. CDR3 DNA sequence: TGTGCCAGCAAAACAGGCGCCAGCTCTGTAAACACCATATATTTT.